One and the same sample provided the 21 T cell receptor beta chains below, sequenced in a study of cytomegalovirus exposure and HLA in healthy donors. Libraries were prepared by immunoSEQ multiplex PCR; TCRdb keeps only in-frame clonotypes and omits some of them. The sample includes 70,000 to 80,000 clones, approximately 94% of them seen just once. Source material: PBMCs. The receptors shown here come from a woman under 30 in good health and CMV-seropositive.

The chain joins TRBV9 to TRBJ2-1; 7 positions match TRBD1. In germline, CDR1 is SGDLS, CDR2 YYNGEE. With 3 bases clipped from V and 5 bases from J, the junction kept 5 bases outside the gene matches. The CDR3 spans 14 residues. CDR3 region: CASSARDRNNEQFF. The CDR3 DNA reads as TGTGCCAGCAGCGCCCGGGACAGAAACAATGAGCAGTTCTTC.

V is TRBV28 and J is TRBJ1-4; D gene unclear. This CDR3 has 14 amino acids. Germline V CDR1 and CDR2: MDHEN, SYDVKM. Between the trimmed V and J ends, which lost 6 bases and 7 bases, there was a span of 15 bases. The CDR3 sequence: CASSFSQEGEKLFF. DNA for the CDR3: TGTGCCAGCAGCTTCTCCCAGGAAGGTGAAAAACTGTTTTTT.

V and J are TRBV6-5 and TRBJ1-3, with 10 nucleotides matching TRBD1. This CDR3 has 14 amino acids. V lost 4 bases and J lost 3; bases outside the gene matches: 0. Germline lookup yields CDR1 MNHEY and CDR2 SVGAGI. CDR3 loop: CASSWDRGGNTIYF. CDR3 nucleotides: TGTGCCAGCAGTTGGGACAGGGGTGGAAACACCATATATTTT.

This rearrangement joins TRBV6-5 to TRBJ2-1; 11 nucleotides line up with TRBD2. CDR1 is MNHEY and CDR2 is SVGAGI in the germline V gene. This CDR3 spans 15 amino acids. The ends lost 6 bases at V and 7 bases at J; junction bases unmatched: 8. DNA of the CDR3: TGTGCCAGCAGCCGACTAGCGGGACTTCTAAATGAGCAGTTCTTC. Its translation is CASSRLAGLLNEQFF.

V usage is TRBV27 and J usage is TRBJ2-7; 7 bases are a match to TRBD2. Per the germline V gene, CDR1 is MNHEY and CDR2 is SMNVEV (reference sequence). The CDR3 is 14 amino acids. J lost 6 bases, V lost 7 bases, and 12 bases had no gene match. The DNA of the CDR3 is TGTGCCAGCACCCTACGCGGGGGTGGGAGCGAGCAGTACTTC. This encodes CASTLRGGGSEQYF.

This clone is a singleton in its sample. The gene calls are TRBV10-3 and TRBJ1-2, with TRBD1 as a possible D gene (6 bases). CDR3 length: 17 residues. V gave up 2 bases and J gave up 7 bases, with 23 bases separating them. Germline V gene data show CDR1 as ENHRY and CDR2 as SYGVKD. This CDR3 reads CAISESRSLGGGLGYTF. The CDR3 DNA sequence: TGTGCCATCAGTGAGAGTCGTTCTCTAGGGGGGGGACTTGGCTACACCTTC.

This clone occurred once. The chain combines TRBV9 with TRBJ2-5, with TRBD2 as a possible D gene (6 bases). With 2 bases removed from V and 5 bases from J, the gap between germline ends came to 13 bases. This CDR3 is 14 amino acids long. The V gene's germline CDR1 is SGDLS and CDR2 YYNGEE. Written as DNA, the CDR3 is TGTGCCAGCAGCGTTTCGGGAGTGATGGAGACCCAGTACTTC. Its protein is CASSVSGVMETQYF.

The chain combines TRBV27 with TRBJ1-2, with no clear D. The germline V gene encodes CDR1 MNHEY and CDR2 SMNVEV (reference sequence). This CDR3 spans 14 amino acids. Trimming took off 4 bases at V and 5 bases at J, with 14 bases between the two ends. Here the CDR3 DNA reads TGTGCCAGCAGTTCGACCACAGTGCCTTATGGCTACACCTTC. Its protein product is CASSSTTVPYGYTF.

The gene calls are TRBV14 and TRBJ2-2, with 8 bases identical to TRBD1. Per germline, CDR1 SGHDN and CDR2 FVKESK. J lost 6 bases, V lost 4 bases, and 10 bases had no gene match. There are 16 residues in the CDR3. This CDR3 is CASSPELQGGSGELFF. The CDR3 bases are TGTGCCAGCAGCCCTGAGCTACAGGGGGGCTCCGGGGAGCTGTTTTTT.

This chain links TRBV28 with TRBJ1-3, with D perhaps TRBD1 (5 bases). The germline V gene encodes CDR1 MDHEN and CDR2 SYDVKM. The CDR3 covers 15 residues. The ends were cut back, 4 bases at V and 2 bases at J, with 12 bases in the middle. CDR3 DNA sequence: TGTGCCAGCAGTTCCTCGGGGGGGGCTGGAAACACCATATATTTT. This translates into CASSSSGGAGNTIYF.

The CDR3 DNA is TGTGCCTGGAGCGCTGGACTAGCGGGGAGAAACAATGAGCAGTTCTTC. Its protein is CAWSAGLAGRNNEQFF. The V call is TRBV30, the J call TRBJ2-1, with 12 positions matching TRBD2. The ends lost 3 bases at V and 5 bases at J; junction bases unmatched: 8. The CDR3 consists of 16 residues. Germline CDR1 is GTSNPN and CDR2 is SVGIG (reference sequence).

The chain combines TRBV28 with TRBJ1-1, with TRBD1 matching over 7 bases. The CDR3 contains 13 residues. Trimming removed 5 bases from V and 10 bases from J; junction bases left unmatched: 10. The germline gives CDR1 MDHEN, CDR2 SYDVKM. CDR3 region: CASSQTGENRAFF. The CDR3 DNA reads as TGTGCCAGCAGTCAAACAGGGGAAAATAGAGCTTTCTTT.

This clone showed up just once. This sequence joins TRBV28 and TRBJ2-7; D is possibly TRBD2 (5 bases). The germline V and J ends were trimmed by 6 bases and 3 bases, with 15 bases remaining between them. The CDR3 runs 14 residues. Germline V gene data show CDR1 as MDHEN and CDR2 as SYDVKM. CDR3 coding DNA: TGTGCCAGCAGCCTGCCGGTGGGGAGCTACGAGCAGTACTTC. Encoded protein: CASSLPVGSYEQYF.

The chain combines TRBV7-4 with TRBJ1-5, with unresolved D. There are 15 residues in the CDR3. Trimming removed 8 bases at V and 10 bases at J, with 24 bases between. CDR1 is SGHVT and CDR2 is SQSDAQ in the germline V gene. CDR3 DNA sequence: TGTGCCAGCGTCACGTATCGTCCCGAGTTTAACCCCCAGCATTTT. This encodes CASVTYRPEFNPQHF.

V is TRBV7-2 and J is TRBJ2-5; the match to TRBD1 covers 9 bases. The CDR3 is 16 residues long. The ends lost 5 bases at V and 1 base at J; junction bases unmatched: 8. CDR1 is SGHTA, CDR2 FQGNSA, per germline. The CDR3 DNA follows: TGTGCCAGCAGCCCCCCGGGACAGGGATTCCAAGAGACCCAGTACTTC. This codes for CASSPPGQGFQETQYF.

V usage is TRBV27 and J usage is TRBJ1-6; the match to TRBD1 covers 8 bases. Germline V gene lookup returns CDR1 MNHEY and CDR2 SMNVEV (reference sequence). The CDR3 covers 15 residues. Unmatched junction bases numbered 11, after V lost 10 bases and J lost 6 bases. The chain's CDR3 is CATSAGQGANSPLHF. The CDR3 region has the DNA TGTGCCACCTCCGCCGGACAGGGAGCTAATTCACCCCTCCACTTT.

The rearrangement links TRBV27 to TRBJ2-6, with 10 bases fitting TRBD1. The CDR3 spans 19 residues. Germline CDR1 is MNHEY and CDR2 is SMNVEV (reference sequence). Trimming cost V 4 bases and J 4 bases; bases outside gene matches: 13. The CDR3 sequence: CASSSLRDRGLEGANVLTF. The CDR3 DNA sequence: TGTGCCAGCAGTTCTCTTCGGGACAGGGGATTGGAAGGGGCCAACGTCCTGACTTTC.

The V call is TRBV1, the J call TRBJ2-3; TRBD2 is the table's D call and was not checked against the DNA. TRBV1 is marked as a pseudogene. The CDR3 is made up of 17 amino acids. The CDR3 spells CTSSQVPSGTLGDTQYF. DNA of the CDR3: TGCACCAGCAGCCAAGTCCCTAGCGGGACACTTGGAGATACGCAGTATTTT.

The J gene is TRBJ2-1, the V gene TRBV7-9; weak D call: TRBD2 (7 bases). The CDR3 loop spans 14 amino acids. The V gene lost 6 bases and the J gene lost 7 bases, with 16 bases spanning the gap. Germline-derived CDR1 and CDR2 are SEHNR and FQNEAQ (reference sequence). The CDR3 loop reads CASSPGEGGNEQFF. The CDR3 region has the DNA TGTGCCAGCAGTCCAGGGGAGGGTGGGAATGAGCAGTTCTTC. Variable domain in full (rest from reference TRBV7-9 and TRBJ2-1): DTGVSQNPRHKITKRGQNVTFRCDPISEHNRLYWYRQTLGQGPEFLTYFQNEAQLEKSRLLSDRFSAERPKGSFSTLEIQRTEQGDSAMYLCASSPGEGGNEQFFGPGTRLTVL.

This chain links TRBV10-3 with TRBJ2-7; 9 bases align to TRBD1. This CDR3 region has 15 residues. The J segment lost 2 bases and the V segment lost 2 bases, leaving 4 bases of the junction unmatched. Germline CDR1 reads ENHRY; CDR2 reads SYGVKD. As DNA, the CDR3 is TGTGCCATCAGTGAGGACAGGGGGAGACCCTACGAGCAGTACTTC. Translated: CAISEDRGRPYEQYF.

This sequence joins TRBV14 and TRBJ2-1; 12 nucleotides line up with TRBD2. Germline lookup yields CDR1 SGHDN and CDR2 FVKESK. There are 19 residues in the CDR3. The trim removed 4 bases at V and 5 bases at J, leaving 15 bases unmatched. The CDR3 loop reads CASSLTGTDGLAGNNEQFF. The CDR3 DNA sequence: TGTGCCAGCAGCCTCACCGGGACCGACGGACTAGCGGGAAACAATGAGCAGTTCTTC.